This TCR beta chain was recovered during a study of radiation and T cells in renal cell carcinoma. Overall study results and limits: In blood, top tumor clones expanded by 2 weeks, shrinking by 4.

Note on this clone: Its antigen is currently unknown.

Only in-frame clones appear in the TCRdb table, and some are missing; sequencing was by immunoSEQ multiplex PCR. This table has 100,000 to 150,000 clones, more than 75% appearing once. Time point in this sample: blood 2 weeks post-SBRT. Treatment indicated: 15 Gy SBRT to primary tumor, nephrectomy 4 weeks later. The length of the CDR3 is 15 residues. V lost 7 bases to trimming and J lost 0 bases; unmatched junction nucleotides: 6. Looked up from germline, CDR1 is MNHEY and CDR2 is SVGAGI. The V call is TRBV6-5, the J call TRBJ1-3; the match to TRBD1 covers 7 bases. The TCR was taken from a woman in her seventies with renal cell carcinoma. Here the sequenced sample was blood, taken from a patient whose treatment included radiotherapy and nephrectomy. CDR3 in DNA: TGTGCCAGCACCCGCGGGACAGTCTCTGGAAACACCATATATTTT. Its protein product is CASTRGTVSGNTIYF.